This T cell receptor (beta chain) came from a study of T-cell reconstitution after alpha-beta-depleted transplantation in children. General study findings and limits: Where some patients showed high TCRbeta diversity at day 60, it came from recipient T cells and thymic progenitors that had survived.

Note on this clonotype: Its antigen is not identified.

Germline CDR1 and CDR2: LGHNA and YNFKEQ. The J segment lost 1 base and the V segment lost 3 bases, leaving 9 bases of the junction unmatched. The CDR3 runs 17 residues. The TCRbeta library was prepared with unique molecular identifiers. Each CDR3 protein gets one entry after TCRdb re-called the PCR reads with MiXCR. Of 500,000 to 750,000 distinct CDR3 sequences listed, 25% to 30% are singletons. Sequences were derived from PBMCs, sampled before TCRalphabeta/CD19-depleted stem cell transplant. The V and J genes are TRBV4-2 and TRBJ2-5, with 9 bases aligning to TRBD1. This TCR came from a boy under three years old with Wiskott-Aldrich syndrome, due to receive a stem cell transplant. The CDR3 coding sequence is TGTGCCAGCAGCCACGAAGACAGGGGGATGGGCCAAGAGACCCAGTACTTC. Translating gives CASSHEDRGMGQETQYF.